Shown below are 7 T cell receptor beta chains from a single sample sequenced in a study of blood T cell repertoires in COVID-19. Sequencing used immunoSEQ multiplex PCR; TCRdb keeps in-frame clones, though not all of them. The table has hundreds of thousands of clones, roughly 87% seen once; the top ten hold roughly 2%. The source material was PBMCs or T cells enriched from blood (not recorded which). These receptors were taken from a woman between 40 and 50 years old with acute COVID-19.

The V gene is TRBV11-2, the J gene TRBJ2-7; tentative D call: TRBD2 (5 bases). The CDR3 is made up of 10 amino acids. With 7 bases removed from V and 7 bases from J, the gap between germline ends came to 8 bases. From germline, CDR1 is SGHAT and CDR2 FQNNGV. CDR3 nucleotides: TGTGCCAGCACGCCGGGAGAGCAGTACTTC. This codes for CASTPGEQYF.

This clone was found once. The chain recombines TRBV18 with TRBJ1-5, with D perhaps TRBD1 (5 bases). This CDR3 spans 18 amino acids. Germline loops: CDR1 KGHSH, CDR2 LQKENI. V shed 4 bases and J shed 0 bases, with 19 bases lying between them. The CDR3 loop reads CASSREPPGGYSNQPQHF. DNA for the CDR3: TGTGCCAGCTCACGGGAGCCTCCGGGGGGTTATAGCAATCAGCCCCAGCATTTT.

The chain employs TRBV5-1 and TRBJ2-3, with 8 bases lining up with TRBD1. This CDR3 is 15 amino acids long. With 0 bases clipped from V and 5 bases from J, the junction kept 5 bases outside the gene matches. Germline values: CDR1 SGHRS, CDR2 YFSETQ. The CDR3, as DNA: TGCGCCAGCAGCTTGGAAGGACAGGGTAGAGATACGCAGTATTTT. Protein product: CASSLEGQGRDTQYF.

The rearrangement links TRBV7-2 to TRBJ2-2; 12 nucleotides align to TRBD2. V gave up 1 base and J gave up 5 bases; unmatched junction bases: 5. The CDR3 has 17 amino acids. The germline V gene encodes CDR1 SGHTA and CDR2 FQGNSA. The CDR3 here is CASSLGLAGGFTGELFF. CDR3 nucleotides: TGTGCCAGCAGCTTAGGCCTAGCGGGGGGGTTTACCGGGGAGCTGTTTTTT.

This sequence joins TRBV19 and TRBJ2-2; 13 bases match TRBD2. The germline gives CDR1 LNHDA, CDR2 SQIVND (reference sequence). This CDR3 has 16 residues. Germline trimming cut 3 bases from V and 7 bases from J; bases unmatched to any gene: 5. CDR3 DNA: TGTGCCAGTAGTATGAGACTAGCGGGGGGAGTCGGGGAGCTGTTTTTT. It yields the protein CASSMRLAGGVGELFF.

The gene calls are TRBV3-1 (or the pseudogene TRBV3-2) and TRBJ2-3; no clear D gene. This CDR3 is 14 amino acids long. Germline CDR1 reads LGHDT; CDR2 reads YNNKEL (reference sequence). Trimming removed 4 bases from V and 2 bases from J, with 10 bases in between. The CDR3 sequence is CASSPDTVTDTQYF. CDR3 coding DNA: TGTGCCAGCAGCCCCGATACGGTCACAGATACGCAGTATTTT.

The chain links TRBV9 to TRBJ2-7, with TRBD2 as a possible D gene (7 bases). Germline V CDR1 and CDR2: SGDLS, YYNGEE. The CDR3 has 14 residues. The V end lost 3 bases, the J end lost 6 bases, and 16 bases lay between the germline ends. As DNA, the CDR3 is TGTGCCAGCAGCGCCTGGGGGGGGCGAGGCGAGCAGTACTTC. This codes for CASSAWGGRGEQYF.